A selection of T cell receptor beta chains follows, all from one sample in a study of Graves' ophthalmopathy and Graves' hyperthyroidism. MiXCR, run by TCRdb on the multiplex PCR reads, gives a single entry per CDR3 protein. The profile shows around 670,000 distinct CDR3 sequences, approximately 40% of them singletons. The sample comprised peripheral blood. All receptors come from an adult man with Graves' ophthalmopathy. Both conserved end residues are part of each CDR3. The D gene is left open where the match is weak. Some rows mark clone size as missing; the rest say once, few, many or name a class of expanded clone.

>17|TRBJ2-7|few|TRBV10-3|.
TGTGCCATCAGTGACCCCACCACCGACAGAGGGTCCTACGAGCAGTACTTC
CAISDPTTDRGSYEQYF
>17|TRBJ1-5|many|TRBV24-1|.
TGTGCCACCAGTGACGCTAGCGGGTGGCGGAACAATCAGCCCCAGCATTTT
CATSDASGWRNNQPQHF
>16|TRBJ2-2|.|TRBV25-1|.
TGTGCCAGCAGTTTATGGGTTACCGGGGGCGTCGGGGAGCTGTTTTTT
CASSLWVTGGVGELFF
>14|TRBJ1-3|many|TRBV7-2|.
TGTGCCAGCAGCTTACCAGGGTCTGGAAACACCATATATTTT
CASSLPGSGNTIYF
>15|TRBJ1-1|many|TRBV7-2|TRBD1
TGTGCCAGCAGCTCACCGACAGGGGAGGACACTGAAGCTTTCTTT
CASSSPTGEDTEAFF
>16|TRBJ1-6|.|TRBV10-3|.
TGTGCCATCAGTTACTTGGGGGGAGGGGGAGGATCACCCCTCCACTTT
CAISYLGGGGGSPLHF
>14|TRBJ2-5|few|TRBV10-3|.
TGTGCCTCCAAACCGGGCAAAAGGGGTGAGACCCAGTACTTC
CASKPGKRGETQYF
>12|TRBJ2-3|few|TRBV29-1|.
TGCAGCGTTGACCAAGGGACAGATACGCAGTATTTT
CSVDQGTDTQYF
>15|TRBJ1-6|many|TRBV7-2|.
TGTGCCAGCAGCTTGGGCGGGGCGTATAATTCACCCCTCCACTTT
CASSLGGAYNSPLHF
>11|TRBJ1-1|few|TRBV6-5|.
TGTGCCAGCAGGGTTCGGGGTGAAGCTTTCTTT
CASRVRGEAFF
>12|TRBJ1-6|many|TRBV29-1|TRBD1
TGCAGCAGAAGGACAGGGAGTTCACCCCTCCACTTT
CSRRTGSSPLHF
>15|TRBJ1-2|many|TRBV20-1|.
TGCAGTGCTCCCCCTCGACAGTGGACTAACTATGGCTACACCTTC
CSAPPRQWTNYGYTF
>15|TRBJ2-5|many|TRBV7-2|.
TGTGCCAGCAGCCTGGGTACGGGGGTCCAAGAGACCCAGTACTTC
CASSLGTGVQETQYF
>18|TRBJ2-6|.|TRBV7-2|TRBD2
TGTGCCAGCAGCTTAGTTCCAGCGGGAGGCTCTGGGGCCAACGTCCTGACTTTC
CASSLVPAGGSGANVLTF
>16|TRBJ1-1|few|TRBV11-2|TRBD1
TGTGCCAGCAGCAAATCGGAGGGGGCGCGGTACACTGAAGCTTTCTTT
CASSKSEGARYTEAFF
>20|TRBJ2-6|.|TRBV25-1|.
TGTGCCAGCAGCTCCCCTCTTGATGCGCGCGAGGTCCCTGGGGCCAACGTCCTGACTTTC
CASSSPLDAREVPGANVLTF
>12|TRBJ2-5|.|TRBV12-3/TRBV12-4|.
TGTGCCAGCAGTTTAAGGCAGGTGACCCAGTACTTC
CASSLRQVTQYF
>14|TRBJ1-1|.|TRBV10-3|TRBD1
TGTGCCATCGGACAGGGCATCATGAACACTGAAGCTTTCTTT
CAIGQGIMNTEAFF
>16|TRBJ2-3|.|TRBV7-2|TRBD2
TGTGCCAGCAGCGCTGTACTAGCGGGAGCGTCGGATACGCAGTATTTT
CASSAVLAGASDTQYF
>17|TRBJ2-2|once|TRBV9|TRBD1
TGTGCCAGCAGTGTAGGAGGTACAGGGGGCATCACCGGGGAGCTGTTTTTT
CASSVGGTGGITGELFF
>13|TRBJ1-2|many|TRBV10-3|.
TGTGCCATCAGTGAGCGCGGTAGAGATGGCTACACCTTC
CAISERGRDGYTF
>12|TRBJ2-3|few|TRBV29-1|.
TGCAGCGTTGTACCCCGCACAGATACGCAGTATTTT
CSVVPRTDTQYF
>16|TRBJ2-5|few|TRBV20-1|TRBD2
TGCAGTGCTAGACTGCCTAGCGGGGGTCGGCAAGAGACCCAGTACTTC
CSARLPSGGRQETQYF
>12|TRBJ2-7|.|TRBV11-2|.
TGTGCCAGCAGTTTATCCGTGCCCGAGCAGTACTTC
CASSLSVPEQYF
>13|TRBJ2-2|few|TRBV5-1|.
TGTGCCAGCAGCCGTTTTAACACCGGGGAGCTGTTTTTT
CASSRFNTGELFF
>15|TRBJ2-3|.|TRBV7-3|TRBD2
TGTGCCAGCAGCGTAGCGGGGGGTGGCACAGATACGCAGTATTTT
CASSVAGGGTDTQYF
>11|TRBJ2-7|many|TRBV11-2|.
TGTGCCAGCAGCTCCCATTACGAGCAGTACTTC
CASSSHYEQYF
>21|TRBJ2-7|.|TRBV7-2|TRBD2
TGTGCCAGCAGCTTAAGAGGAGGGGCTCGGACTAGCGGGAGGGCCTCGGGAGAGCAGTACTTC
CASSLRGGARTSGRASGEQYF
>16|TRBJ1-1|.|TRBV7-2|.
TGTGCCAGCACCTACTCCAACGGGTTCGGAGACACTGAAGCTTTCTTT
CASTYSNGFGDTEAFF
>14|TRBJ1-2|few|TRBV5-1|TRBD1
TGCGCCAGCAGCTCGGACAGGGTTCCCTATGGCTACACCTTC
CASSSDRVPYGYTF
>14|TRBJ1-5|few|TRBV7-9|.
TGTGCCAGCAGCTTAGAGACGGAAACTCAGCCCCAGCATTTT
CASSLETETQPQHF
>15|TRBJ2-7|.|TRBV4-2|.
TGTGCCAGCAGCCCGAACACGGGACGGAACTACGAGCAGTACTTC
CASSPNTGRNYEQYF
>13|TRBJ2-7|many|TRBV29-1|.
TGCAGCGTTCGCCCCTTGGACAGCTACGAGCAGTACTTC
CSVRPLDSYEQYF
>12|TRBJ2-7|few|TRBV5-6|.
TGTGCCAGCAGCCTCATTTCGGGGGAGCAGTACTTC
CASSLISGEQYF
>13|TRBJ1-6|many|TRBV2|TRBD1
TGTGCCAGTGGGGACAGCTTATATTCACCCCTCCACTTT
CASGDSLYSPLHF
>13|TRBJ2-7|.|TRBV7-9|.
TGCGCCAGCAGCCAAGGACCGGTCTACGAGCAGTACTTC
CASSQGPVYEQYF
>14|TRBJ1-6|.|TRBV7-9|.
TGTACCAGCAGCTTAGTCGGGTTGCGGTCACCCCTCCACTTT
CTSSLVGLRSPLHF
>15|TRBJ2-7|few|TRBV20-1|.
TGCAGTGCTAGTCCTCGACAGGGACTCTCCTACGAGCAGTACTTC
CSASPRQGLSYEQYF
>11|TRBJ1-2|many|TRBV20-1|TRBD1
TGCAGTGCGGGGACAGGGAAGTGGTACACCTTC
CSAGTGKWYTF
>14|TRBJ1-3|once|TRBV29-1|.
TGCAGCAGTCCTAGGGGTTTCGATGGAAACACCATATATTTT
CSSPRGFDGNTIYF
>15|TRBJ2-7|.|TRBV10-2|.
TGTGCCAGCAGTTACGTACGGGAGATCACCTACGAGCAGTACTTC
CASSYVREITYEQYF
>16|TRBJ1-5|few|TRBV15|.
TGTGCCACCAGCAGAGTTCCGGGGGCAAGCAATCAGCCCCAGCATTTT
CATSRVPGASNQPQHF
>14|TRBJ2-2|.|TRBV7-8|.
TGTGCCAGCAGCTTTTTTAGCGATACCGGGGAGCTGTTTTTT
CASSFFSDTGELFF
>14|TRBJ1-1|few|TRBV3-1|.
TGTGCCAGCAGCCCGTCGGGCCGGAGCACTGAAGCTTTCTTT
CASSPSGRSTEAFF
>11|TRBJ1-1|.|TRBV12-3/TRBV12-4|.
TGTGCCAGCAGCACAGGGATGTTGGCTTTCTTT
CASSTGMLAFF
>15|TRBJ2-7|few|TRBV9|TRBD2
TGTGCCAGCAGCCAAGTGCCTAGCGGGAGCTACGAGCAGTACTTC
CASSQVPSGSYEQYF
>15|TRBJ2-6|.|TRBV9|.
TGTGCCAGCTCAGTACAGGGAGCTGGGGCCAACGTCCTGGCTTTC
CASSVQGAGANVLAF
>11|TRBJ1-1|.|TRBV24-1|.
TGTGCCAGCTTCGGGGGCGACAGGGCTTTCTTT
CASFGGDRAFF
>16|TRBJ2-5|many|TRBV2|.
TGTGCCAGCAGTGGTTGGGCAGGGCGCTCTCAAGAGACCCAGTACTTC
CASSGWAGRSQETQYF
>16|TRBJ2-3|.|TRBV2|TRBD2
TGTGCCAGCAGCAGCAGGACTAGCGGACACACAGATACGCAGTATTTT
CASSSRTSGHTDTQYF
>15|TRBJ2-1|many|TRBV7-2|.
TGTGCCAGCAGCTTAGCGCTTGGAGGGGCGCATGAGCAGTTCTTC
CASSLALGGAHEQFF
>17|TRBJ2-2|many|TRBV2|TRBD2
TGTGCCAGCAGCCGAGCTAGCGGGACATCGAACACCGGGGAGCTGTTTTTT
CASSRASGTSNTGELFF
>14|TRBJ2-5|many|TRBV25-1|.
TGTGCCAGCAGTGAATTCGACACTCTGGAGACCCAGTACTTC
CASSEFDTLETQYF
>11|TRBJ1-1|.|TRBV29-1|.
TGCAGCGGAGGCGGTGGGACTGAAGCTTTCTTT
CSGGGGTEAFF
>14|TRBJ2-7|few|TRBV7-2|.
TGTGCCAGCAGCTTAGATAAAGCACGGAGGGAGCAGTACTTC
CASSLDKARREQYF
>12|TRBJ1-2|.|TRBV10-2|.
TGTGCCAGCAGAACCGGGTCCTCGGGCTACACCTTC
CASRTGSSGYTF
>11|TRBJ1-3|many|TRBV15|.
TGTGCCACCAGTCCCGGAAACACCATATATTTT
CATSPGNTIYF